What follows are 22 T cell receptor beta chains derived from one specimen sequenced in a study of cytomegalovirus exposure and HLA in healthy donors (dated 2017 in TCRdb). Libraries were constructed by the immunoSEQ multiplex PCR assay. For the multiplex PCR, a mixture combining 60 forward primers for TCR Vbeta segments and 13 reverse primers for TCR Jbeta segments was used. TCRdb stores this immuneACCESS table with in-frame sequences only. Part of the clones is absent; in the studies checked, under half of the shortfall reflects unresolved V genes, and no reason is known for the rest. A total of 150,000 to 200,000 clones appear in this sample, roughly 86% of them only once. The ten largest clones capture 4.8% of the sample. Sequencing input: PBMCs. These TCRs come from a girl aged 5-17 years in good health and CMV-seropositive.

The rearrangement links TRBV5-6 to TRBJ1-2; TRBD1 matches 9 bases. In germline, CDR1 is SGHDT, CDR2 YYEEEE. The CDR3 length is 17 residues. Losses at the gene ends were 4 bases for V and 2 bases for J; bases not matched to a gene: 12. CDR3 amino acids: CASSLDRGTTLNYGYTF. The DNA for the CDR3 is TGTGCCAGCAGCCTGGACAGGGGTACTACATTAAACTATGGCTACACCTTC. Together with reference TRBV5-6 and TRBJ1-2, the CDR3 gives the full variable domain: DAGVTQSPTHLIKTRGQQVTLRCSPKSGHDTVSWYQQALGQGPQFIFQYYEEEERQRGNFPDRFSGHQFPNYSSELNVNALLLGDSALYLCASSLDRGTTLNYGYTFGSGTRLTVV.

The V call is TRBV12-5, the J call TRBJ2-3; a weak D match, TRBD2 (6 bases). CDR3 size: 15 residues. The V gene's germline CDR1 is LGHNT and CDR2 FRNRAP. V lost 5 bases and J 4 bases, leaving 16 bases between the germline ends. The CDR3 spells CASGPLAWGADTQYF. CDR3 nucleotide sequence: TGTGCTAGTGGTCCACTCGCCTGGGGGGCAGATACGCAGTATTTT.

The chain joins TRBV7-9 to TRBJ2-1; no clear D gene. The CDR3 totals 14 residues. Trimming cost V 3 bases and J 4 bases, with 10 bases left between them. The germline gives CDR1 SEHNR, CDR2 FQNEAQ (reference sequence). CDR3 region: CASSLGASYNEQFF. DNA of the CDR3: TGTGCCAGCAGCTTGGGCGCGTCGTACAATGAGCAGTTCTTC.

This rearrangement joins TRBV9 to TRBJ2-1; 7 nucleotides agree with TRBD2. The V gene's germline CDR1 is SGDLS and CDR2 YYNGEE. Unmatched junction bases numbered 6, after V lost 2 bases and J lost 4 bases. The CDR3 runs 15 residues. CDR3 nucleotides: TGTGCCAGCAGCGTGAGCGGGGTGTCTTACAATGAGCAGTTCTTC. The encoded protein is CASSVSGVSYNEQFF. The variable domain in full, with the rest retrieved from reference TRBV9 and TRBJ2-1, is DSGVTQTPKHLITATGQRVTLRCSPRSGDLSVYWYQQSLDQGLQFLIQYYNGEERAKGNILERFSAQQFPDLHSELNLSSLELGDSALYFCASSVSGVSYNEQFFGPGTRLTVL.

With regard to this clone: Mismatch with germline at one junction end may stem from a read error. This chain connects TRBV7-2 to TRBJ1-2; possible D gene TRBD1, 5 bases. The CDR3 has 16 amino acids. Germline V gene data show CDR1 as SGHTA and CDR2 as FQGNSA. CDR3 residues: CAGSQPRGGGGYGYTF. CDR3 sequence (DNA): TGTGCCGGCAGCCAACCCCGTGGGGGGGGAGGCTATGGCTACACCTTC.

The chain is built from TRBV10-2 and TRBJ1-1; maybe TRBD1 (6 bases). V was shortened by 5 bases and J by 6 bases, with 16 bases between the two germline ends. The CDR3 has 14 amino acids. CDR1 WSHSY and CDR2 SAAADI come from the germline V gene. In DNA form, the CDR3 reads TGCGCCAGCAGTCCACTCGAACGGACAGCTGAAGCTTTCTTT. Its protein product is CASSPLERTAEAFF.

The chain recombines TRBV6-1 with TRBJ2-7, with D possibly matching TRBD2 (7 bases). This CDR3 contains 14 residues. Per germline, CDR1 MNHNS and CDR2 SASEGT. With 5 bases removed from V and 2 bases from J, the gap between germline ends came to 13 bases. CDR3 residues: CASSSRGTTYEQYF. The DNA of the CDR3 is TGTGCCAGCAGTTCGAGGGGGACTACCTACGAGCAGTACTTC.

The chain carries TRBV5-1 and TRBJ2-1; TRBD2 matches at 9 bases. The CDR3 consists of 16 residues. Germline CDR1 SGHRS, CDR2 YFSETQ. Trimming removed 4 bases from V and 4 bases from J; junction bases left unmatched: 9. The CDR3 reads CASSVGLAVPYNEQFF. The CDR3 DNA sequence: TGCGCCAGCAGCGTGGGACTAGCTGTACCGTACAATGAGCAGTTCTTC.

This sequence joins TRBV9 and TRBJ2-1, with 7 bases lining up with TRBD2. Germline CDR1 SGDLS, CDR2 YYNGEE. The CDR3 extends over 14 amino acids. J lost 6 bases, V lost 1 base, and 4 bases had no gene match. The CDR3 sequence is CASSVTSVANEQFF. CDR3 DNA: TGTGCCAGCAGCGTAACTAGCGTGGCCAATGAGCAGTTCTTC.

The CDR3 spells CASSIQTGRTDTQYF. In DNA, the CDR3 is TGTGCCAGTAGTATCCAGACCGGGAGGACAGATACGCAGTATTTT. This chain connects TRBV19 to TRBJ2-3; the match to TRBD2 covers 7 bases. In germline, CDR1 is LNHDA, CDR2 SQIVND (reference sequence). CDR3 length: 15 amino acids. V was pared by 3 bases and J by 3 bases, with 6 bases of the junction left unmatched.

The chain couples TRBV7-3 to TRBJ1-1; 8 nucleotides align to TRBD1. Germline CDR1 is SGHTA and CDR2 is FQGTGA. With V trimmed by 2 bases and J by 5 bases, 10 bases remained unmatched. CDR3 length equals 16 residues. The CDR3 DNA follows: TGTGCCAGCAGCTTATACTCAGGGGGCGCGAGTACTGAAGCTTTCTTT. It is translated as CASSLYSGGASTEAFF.

The sample holds a few counts of this clone. V is TRBV7-8 and J is TRBJ1-3; 7 bases match TRBD1. Germline values: CDR1 SGHVS, CDR2 FQNEAQ. The CDR3 has 16 residues. Losses at the gene ends were 5 bases for V and 8 bases for J; bases not matched to a gene: 15. CDR3 DNA sequence: TGTGCCAGCAGCATTAGACAGGGAGACCCTGGGGACACCATATATTTT. This codes for CASSIRQGDPGDTIYF.

This chain uses TRBV12-5 with TRBJ1-2; no clear D gene. CDR3 length: 15 residues. Germline CDR1 LGHNT, CDR2 FRNRAP. Trimming cost V 2 bases and J 1 base, with 11 bases left between them. DNA of the CDR3: TGTGCTAGTGGTTTGACCGTCTGGAGTAACTATGGCTACACCTTC. As protein: CASGLTVWSNYGYTF. The whole variable domain, remainder taken from reference TRBV12-5 and TRBJ1-2, is DARVTQTPRHKVTEMGQEVTMRCQPILGHNTVFWYRQTMMQGLELLAYFRNRAPLDDSGMPKDRFSAEMPDATLATLKIQPSEPRDSAVYFCASGLTVWSNYGYTFGSGTRLTVV.

The chain uses TRBV7-9 and TRBJ1-1; 9 bases map to TRBD1. CDR3 length equals 14 residues. CDR1 SEHNR and CDR2 FQNEAQ come from the germline V gene (reference sequence). J was trimmed by 3 bases and V by 3 bases; bases with no gene match: 2. Here the CDR3 reads CASSFGDRDTEAFF. Here the CDR3 DNA reads TGTGCCAGCAGCTTCGGGGACAGGGACACTGAAGCTTTCTTT.

The chain recombines TRBV6-5 with TRBJ1-1, with D unclear. Trimming shortened V by 6 bases and J by 3 bases, and 14 bases separated the two germline ends. There are 14 residues in the CDR3. Looked up from germline, CDR1 is MNHEY and CDR2 is SVGAGI. The CDR3 sequence: CASRVWVEDTEAFF. The CDR3 DNA is TGTGCCAGCAGGGTTTGGGTCGAGGACACTGAAGCTTTCTTT.

The rearrangement links TRBV9 to TRBJ1-2, with TRBD1 matching 10 bases. Losses at the gene ends were 4 bases for V and 0 bases for J; bases not matched to a gene: 3. Germline CDR1 SGDLS, CDR2 YYNGEE. The length of the CDR3 is 15 residues. The CDR3 reads CASSRTGGTNYGYTF. The CDR3, as DNA: TGTGCCAGCAGCCGGACAGGGGGGACTAACTATGGCTACACCTTC. The full variable domain, its missing parts supplied by reference TRBV9 and TRBJ1-2, is DSGVTQTPKHLITATGQRVTLRCSPRSGDLSVYWYQQSLDQGLQFLIQYYNGEERAKGNILERFSAQQFPDLHSELNLSSLELGDSALYFCASSRTGGTNYGYTFGSGTRLTVV.

This rearrangement joins TRBV30 to TRBJ1-3, with a possible D match to TRBD1 (6 bases). This CDR3 has 14 amino acids. Germline V gene data show CDR1 as GTSNPN and CDR2 as SVGIG (reference sequence). Trimming cost V 0 bases and J 5 bases, with 11 bases left between them. The CDR3 reads CAWSVRRGRNTIYF. The CDR3 DNA reads as TGTGCCTGGAGTGTACGCAGGGGCAGAAACACCATATATTTT.

This clone came up once. The J gene is TRBJ1-6, the V gene TRBV10-3; possibly TRBD1 for D (6 bases). V lost 0 bases, J lost 10 bases, and 10 bases lay in between. This CDR3 is 14 amino acids long. Germline V lookup: CDR1 ENHRY, CDR2 SYGVKD. For the CDR3, the DNA is TGTGCCATCAGTGAGTCGCGGGGGCGGTCACCCCTCCACTTT. It yields the protein CAISESRGRSPLHF.

This sequence joins TRBV5-4 and TRBJ2-3; unclear D gene. This CDR3 has 14 amino acids. V lost 5 bases and J lost 4, with 14 bases in between. Germline CDR1 is SGHNT and CDR2 is YYREEE (reference sequence). CDR3 nucleotides: TGTGCCAGCAGACCCGGAGCCCAACCAGATACGCAGTATTTT. Translating gives CASRPGAQPDTQYF.

The genes are TRBV30 and TRBJ1-1; D not resolved. Looked up from germline, CDR1 is GTSNPN and CDR2 is SVGIG (reference sequence). V was trimmed by 6 bases and J by 3 bases, leaving 14 bases between them. The CDR3 covers 13 residues. CDR3 sequence (DNA): TGTGCCTGTGCCCCTCGAGGGTACACTGAAGCTTTCTTT. This sequence encodes CACAPRGYTEAFF.

The gene calls are TRBV6-1 and TRBJ1-2; D is uncertain. V dropped 6 bases and J dropped 5 bases, with 13 bases sitting between them. CDR1 is MNHNS and CDR2 is SASEGT in the germline V gene. This CDR3 has 13 amino acids. The CDR3 here is CASSPGVGYGYTF. Here the CDR3 DNA reads TGTGCCAGCAGCCCCGGGGTGGGGTATGGCTACACCTTC.

This rearrangement joins TRBV5-1 to TRBJ2-5; possible D gene TRBD1, 5 bases. V was cut by 7 bases and J by 7 bases, with 23 bases left in between. CDR3 size: 15 residues. Germline CDR1 and CDR2: SGHRS and YFSETQ. The CDR3 nucleotides are TGCGCCAGCGCGCGGCAGGGCCCTGTAAGAGGGACCCAGTACTTC. This translates into CASARQGPVRGTQYF.